This TCR beta chain was retrieved from a study of cytomegalovirus exposure and HLA in healthy donors. With V trimmed by 3 bases and J by 1 base, 6 bases remained unmatched. CDR3 length: 18 residues. Germline CDR1 MNHNS, CDR2 SASEGT. The PCR was carried out with 60 Vbeta primers and 13 Jbeta primers. Repertoires were generated with immunoSEQ multiplex PCR, while TCRdb's copy carries only in-frame clones and drops some. The sample holds some 97,000 clones, roughly 82% seen once. This chain uses TRBV6-1 with TRBJ2-6, with 10 positions matching TRBD1. The origin of this receptor is a woman aged 18-35 years in good health and CMV-seronegative. The sequenced sample was PBMCs. CDR3 DNA sequence: TGTGCCAGCAGTGAGCGACAGGGGGCATGGTCTGGGGCCAACGTCCTGACTTTC. Protein sequence: CASSERQGAWSGANVLTF.